The 5 T cell receptor beta chains below all came from one sample that was sequenced in a study of cytomegalovirus exposure and HLA in healthy donors. PCR employed 60 Vbeta and 13 Jbeta primers. TCRdb keeps only in-frame clones here, not all; method: immunoSEQ multiplex PCR. The sample contains under 150,000 clones, roughly 70% of which appear only once. Sequencing input: PBMCs. The receptors come from a woman in her thirties or forties in good health and CMV-seronegative.

The chain couples TRBV9 to TRBJ2-3, with 9 bases lining up with TRBD1. V was clipped by 5 bases and J by 4 bases; unmatched bases: 8. The length of the CDR3 is 15 residues. Per germline, CDR1 SGDLS and CDR2 YYNGEE. The CDR3 DNA reads as TGTGCCAGCAGAAGAACAGGGGGCATCGCAGATACGCAGTATTTT. Translation gives CASRRTGGIADTQYF.

This chain uses TRBV4-1 with TRBJ2-1; 9 bases map to TRBD1. The CDR3 contains 14 residues. J lost 5 bases, V lost 1 base, and 0 bases had no gene match. Germline loops: CDR1 MGHRA, CDR2 YSYEKL. DNA for the CDR3: TGCGCCAGCAGCCAAGGGACAGGGGACAATGAGCAGTTCTTC. Protein: CASSQGTGDNEQFF.

The chain uses TRBV2 and TRBJ2-7; maybe TRBD2 (5 bases). Germline loops: CDR1 SNHLY, CDR2 FYNNEI. The CDR3 spans 13 residues. Trimming cost V 3 bases and J 6 bases, with 12 bases left between them. Here the CDR3 DNA reads TGTGCCAGCAGTGACCGGCTAGAGGGCGAGCAGTACTTC. Residues: CASSDRLEGEQYF.

The chain links TRBV19 to TRBJ2-3, with TRBD1 matching 10 bases. V shed 5 bases and J 6 bases; nucleotides not matched to a gene: 11. The CDR3 is made up of 16 amino acids. Germline CDR1 and CDR2: LNHDA and SQIVND (reference sequence). The CDR3 DNA is TGTGCCAGTAGTCCTAGGACAGGGGGAAGTGGGGATACGCAGTATTTT. Its translation is CASSPRTGGSGDTQYF.

The chain combines TRBV19 with TRBJ2-3; 14 bases are a match to TRBD2. This CDR3 comprises 16 residues. CDR1 is LNHDA, CDR2 SQIVND, per germline (reference sequence). V was pared by 6 bases and J by 3 bases, with 5 bases of the junction left unmatched. The CDR3 sequence: CASRTTSGGGTDTQYF. The CDR3 DNA reads as TGTGCCAGTAGGACGACTAGCGGGGGGGGGACAGATACGCAGTATTTT. Looking up the rest from reference TRBV19 and TRBJ2-3 gives the full variable domain: DGGITQSPKYLFRKEGQNVTLSCEQNLNHDAMYWYRQDPGQGLRLIYYSQIVNDFQKGDIAEGYSVSREKKESFPLTVTSAQKNPTAFYLCASRTTSGGGTDTQYFGPGTRLTVL.